The entry that follows covers one T cell receptor beta chain sequence. Its antigen is currently unknown. This sample is drawn from a study of cytomegalovirus exposure and HLA in healthy donors. Germline V gene data show CDR1 as MGHRA and CDR2 as YSYEKL. Trimming left V 5 bases short and J 6 bases short, with 14 bases between. The CDR3 spans 15 residues. Study-wide findings and caveats: Later analysis identified 15,000 to 20,000 TCR beta sequences associated with HLA alleles, using a false discovery rate threshold of 0.05.

PCR was performed using 60 Vbeta and 13 Jbeta primers. Per the original data handling: An analysis performed later counted about 80 million unique TCR beta chains (roughly 11 million of them shared). Here immunoSEQ multiplex PCR was the method, and the copy in TCRdb shows in-frame clones only, minus some. The DNA was the basis for D and trimming; V, J and clone size are from that table. The sample yields approximately 170,000 clones, approximately 79% seen once. The receptor comes from a human donor in good health. V and J are TRBV4-1 and TRBJ2-6, with a tentative D call TRBD1 (5 bases). The sequenced material came from PBMCs. This chain's CDR3 is CASSNRPATANVLTF. The CDR3 bases are TGCGCCAGCAGCAACAGGCCAGCCACGGCCAACGTCCTGACTTTC.